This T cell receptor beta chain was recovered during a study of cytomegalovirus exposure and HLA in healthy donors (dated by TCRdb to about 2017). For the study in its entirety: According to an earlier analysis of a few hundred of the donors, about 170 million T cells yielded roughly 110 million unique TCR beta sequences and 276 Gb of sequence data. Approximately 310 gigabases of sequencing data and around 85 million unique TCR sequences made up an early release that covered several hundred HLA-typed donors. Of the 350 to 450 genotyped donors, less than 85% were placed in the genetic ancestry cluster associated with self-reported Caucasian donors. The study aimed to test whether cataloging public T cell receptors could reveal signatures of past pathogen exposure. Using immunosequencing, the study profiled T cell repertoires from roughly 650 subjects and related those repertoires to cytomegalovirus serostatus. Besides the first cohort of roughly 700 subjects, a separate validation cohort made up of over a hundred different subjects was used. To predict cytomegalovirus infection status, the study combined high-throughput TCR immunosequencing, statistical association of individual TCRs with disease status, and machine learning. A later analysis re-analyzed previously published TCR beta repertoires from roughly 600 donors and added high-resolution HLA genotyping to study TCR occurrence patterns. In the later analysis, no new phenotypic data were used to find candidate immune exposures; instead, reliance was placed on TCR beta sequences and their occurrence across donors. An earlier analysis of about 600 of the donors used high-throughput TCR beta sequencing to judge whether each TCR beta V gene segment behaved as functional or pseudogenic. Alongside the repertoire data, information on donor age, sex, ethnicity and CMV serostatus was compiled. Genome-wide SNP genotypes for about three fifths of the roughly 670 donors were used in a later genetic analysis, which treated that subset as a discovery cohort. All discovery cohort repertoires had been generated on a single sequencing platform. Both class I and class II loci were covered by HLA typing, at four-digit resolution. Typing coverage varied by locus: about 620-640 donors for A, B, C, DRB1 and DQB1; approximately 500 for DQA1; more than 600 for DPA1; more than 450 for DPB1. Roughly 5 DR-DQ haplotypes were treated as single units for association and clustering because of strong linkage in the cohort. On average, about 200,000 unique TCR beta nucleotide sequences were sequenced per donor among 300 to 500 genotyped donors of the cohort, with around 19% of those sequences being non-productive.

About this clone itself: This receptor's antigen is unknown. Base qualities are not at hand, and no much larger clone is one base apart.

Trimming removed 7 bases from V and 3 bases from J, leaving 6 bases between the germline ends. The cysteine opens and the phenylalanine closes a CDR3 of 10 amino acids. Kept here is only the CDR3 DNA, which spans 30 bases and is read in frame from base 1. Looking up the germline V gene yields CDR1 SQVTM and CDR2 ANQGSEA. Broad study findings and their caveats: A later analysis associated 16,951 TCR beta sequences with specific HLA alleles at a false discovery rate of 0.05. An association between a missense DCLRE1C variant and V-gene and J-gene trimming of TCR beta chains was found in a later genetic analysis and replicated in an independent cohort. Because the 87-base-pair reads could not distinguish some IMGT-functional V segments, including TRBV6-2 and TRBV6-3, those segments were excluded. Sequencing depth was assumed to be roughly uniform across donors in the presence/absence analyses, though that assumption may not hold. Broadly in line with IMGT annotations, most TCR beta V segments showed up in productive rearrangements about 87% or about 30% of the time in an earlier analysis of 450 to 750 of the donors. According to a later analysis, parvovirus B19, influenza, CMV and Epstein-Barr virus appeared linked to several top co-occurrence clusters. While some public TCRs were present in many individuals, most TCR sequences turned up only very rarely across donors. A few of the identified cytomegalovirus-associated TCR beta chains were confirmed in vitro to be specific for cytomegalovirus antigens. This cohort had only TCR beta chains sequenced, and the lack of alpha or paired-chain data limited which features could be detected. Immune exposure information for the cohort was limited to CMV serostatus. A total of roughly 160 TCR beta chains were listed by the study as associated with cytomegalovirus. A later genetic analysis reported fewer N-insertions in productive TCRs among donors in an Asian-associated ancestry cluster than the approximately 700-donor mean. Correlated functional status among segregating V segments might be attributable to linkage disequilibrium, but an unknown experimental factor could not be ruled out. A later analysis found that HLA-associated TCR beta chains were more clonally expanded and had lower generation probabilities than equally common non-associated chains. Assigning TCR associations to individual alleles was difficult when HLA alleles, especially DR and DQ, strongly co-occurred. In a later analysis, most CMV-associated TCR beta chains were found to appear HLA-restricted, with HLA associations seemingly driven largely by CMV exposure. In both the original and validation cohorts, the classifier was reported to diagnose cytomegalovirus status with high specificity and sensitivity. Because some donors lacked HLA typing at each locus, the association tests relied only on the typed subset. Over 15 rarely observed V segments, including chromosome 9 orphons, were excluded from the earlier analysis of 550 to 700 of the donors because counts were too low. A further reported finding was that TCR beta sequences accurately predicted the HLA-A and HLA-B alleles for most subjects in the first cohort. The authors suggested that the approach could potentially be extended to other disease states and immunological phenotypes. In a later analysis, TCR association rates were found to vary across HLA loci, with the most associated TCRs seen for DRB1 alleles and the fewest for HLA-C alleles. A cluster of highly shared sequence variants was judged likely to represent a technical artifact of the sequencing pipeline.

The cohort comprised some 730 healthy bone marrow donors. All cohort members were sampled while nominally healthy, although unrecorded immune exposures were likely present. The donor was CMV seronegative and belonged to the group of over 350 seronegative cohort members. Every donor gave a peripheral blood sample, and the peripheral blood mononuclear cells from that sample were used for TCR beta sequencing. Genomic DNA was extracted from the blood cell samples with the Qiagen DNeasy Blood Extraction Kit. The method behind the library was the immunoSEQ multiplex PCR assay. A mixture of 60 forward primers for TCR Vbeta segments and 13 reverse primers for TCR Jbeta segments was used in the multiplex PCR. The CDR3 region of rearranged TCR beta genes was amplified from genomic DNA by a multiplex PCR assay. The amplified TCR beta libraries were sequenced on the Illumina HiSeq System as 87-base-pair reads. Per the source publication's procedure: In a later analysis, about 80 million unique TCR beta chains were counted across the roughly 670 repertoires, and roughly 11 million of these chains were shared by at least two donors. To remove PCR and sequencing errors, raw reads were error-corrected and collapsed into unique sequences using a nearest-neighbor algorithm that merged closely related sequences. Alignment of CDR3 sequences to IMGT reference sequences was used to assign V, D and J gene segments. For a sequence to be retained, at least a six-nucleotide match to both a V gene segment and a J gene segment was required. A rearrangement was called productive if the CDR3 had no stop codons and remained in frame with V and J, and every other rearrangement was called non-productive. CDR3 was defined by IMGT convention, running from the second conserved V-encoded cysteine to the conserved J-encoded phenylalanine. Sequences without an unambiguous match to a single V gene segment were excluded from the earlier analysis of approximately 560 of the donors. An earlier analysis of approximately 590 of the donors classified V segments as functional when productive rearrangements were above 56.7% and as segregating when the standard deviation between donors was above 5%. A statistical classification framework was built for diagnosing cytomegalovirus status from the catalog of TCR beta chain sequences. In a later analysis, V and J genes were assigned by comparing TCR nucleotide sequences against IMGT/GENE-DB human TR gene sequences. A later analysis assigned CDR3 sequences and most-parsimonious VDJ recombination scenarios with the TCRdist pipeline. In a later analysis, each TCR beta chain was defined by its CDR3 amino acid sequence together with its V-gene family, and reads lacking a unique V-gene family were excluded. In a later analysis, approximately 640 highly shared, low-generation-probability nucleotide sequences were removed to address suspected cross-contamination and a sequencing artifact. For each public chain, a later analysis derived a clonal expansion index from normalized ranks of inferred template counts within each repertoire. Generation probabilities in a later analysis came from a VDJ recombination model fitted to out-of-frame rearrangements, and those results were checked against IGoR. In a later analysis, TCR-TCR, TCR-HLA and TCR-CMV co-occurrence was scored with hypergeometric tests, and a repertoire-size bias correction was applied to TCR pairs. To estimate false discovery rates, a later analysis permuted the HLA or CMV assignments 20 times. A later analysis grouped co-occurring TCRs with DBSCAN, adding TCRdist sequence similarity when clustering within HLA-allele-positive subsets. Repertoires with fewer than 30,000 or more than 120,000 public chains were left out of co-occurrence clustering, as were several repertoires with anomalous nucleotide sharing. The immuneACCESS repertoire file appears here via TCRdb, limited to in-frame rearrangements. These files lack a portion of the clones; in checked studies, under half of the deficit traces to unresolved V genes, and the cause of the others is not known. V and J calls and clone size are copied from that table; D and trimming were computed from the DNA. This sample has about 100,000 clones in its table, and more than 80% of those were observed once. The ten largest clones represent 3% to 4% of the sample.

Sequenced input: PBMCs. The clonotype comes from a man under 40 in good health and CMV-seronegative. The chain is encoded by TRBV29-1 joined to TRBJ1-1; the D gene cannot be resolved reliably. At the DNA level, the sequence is TGCAGCGCATTTGACACTGAAGCTTTCTTT. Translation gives CSAFDTEAFF.